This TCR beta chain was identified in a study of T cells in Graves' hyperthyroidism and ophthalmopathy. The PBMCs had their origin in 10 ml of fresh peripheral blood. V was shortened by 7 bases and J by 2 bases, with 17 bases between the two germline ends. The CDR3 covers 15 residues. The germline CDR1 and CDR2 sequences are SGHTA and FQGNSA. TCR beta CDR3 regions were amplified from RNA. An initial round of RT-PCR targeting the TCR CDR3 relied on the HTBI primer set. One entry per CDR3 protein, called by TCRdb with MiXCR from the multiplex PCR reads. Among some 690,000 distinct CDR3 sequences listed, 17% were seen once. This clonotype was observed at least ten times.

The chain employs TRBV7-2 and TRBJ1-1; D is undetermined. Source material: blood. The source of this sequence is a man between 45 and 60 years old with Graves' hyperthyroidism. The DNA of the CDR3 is TGTGCCAGCACCCTTCTTATGGTCGAAAACACTGAAGCTTTCTTT. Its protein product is CASTLLMVENTEAFF.